These 2 T cell receptor beta chains share one sample of origin, sequenced in a study of blood T cell repertoires in COVID-19. Some clones are missing from TCRdb's copy, which holds only in-frame ones; the method was immunoSEQ multiplex PCR. The sample carries 200,000 to 300,000 clones, 81% recorded once. The sequenced sample was peripheral blood. Receptors originate from a woman aged 80 or over with COVID-19, enrolled during active disease.

The gene calls are TRBV24-1 and TRBJ2-2; 7 positions agree with TRBD1. Germline assignment: CDR1 KGHDR and CDR2 SFDVKD. Trimming took 0 bases from V and 6 from J; bases not matched to a gene: 3. CDR3 length equals 15 residues. The DNA of the CDR3 is TGTGCCACCAGTGATTTGGACAGGGCGGCCGGGGAGCTGTTTTTT. This encodes CATSDLDRAAGELFF.

This clone was seen just once. The chain uses TRBV24-1 and TRBJ1-1; D is possibly TRBD1 (6 bases). V gave up 5 bases and J gave up 0 bases, with 9 bases separating them. Germline values: CDR1 KGHDR, CDR2 SFDVKD. The CDR3 consists of 14 residues. The CDR3 coding sequence is TGTGCCACCAGTGGCACAGGGCTGAACACTGAAGCTTTCTTT. This sequence encodes CATSGTGLNTEAFF.